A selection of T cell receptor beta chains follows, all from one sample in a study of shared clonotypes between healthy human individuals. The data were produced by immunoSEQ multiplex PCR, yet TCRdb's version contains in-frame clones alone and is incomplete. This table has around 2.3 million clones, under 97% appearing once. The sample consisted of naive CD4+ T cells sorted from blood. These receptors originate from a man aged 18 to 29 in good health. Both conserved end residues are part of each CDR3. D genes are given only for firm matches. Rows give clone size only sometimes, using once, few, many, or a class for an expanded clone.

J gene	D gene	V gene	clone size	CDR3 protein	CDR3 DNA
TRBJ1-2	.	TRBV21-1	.	CAYGGRSGYTF	TGTGCCTACGGTGGCAGGTCCGGCTACACCTTC
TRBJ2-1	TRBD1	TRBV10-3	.	CAISEGQGAGNEQFF	TGTGCCATCAGTGAAGGACAGGGGGCGGGAAATGAGCAGTTCTTC
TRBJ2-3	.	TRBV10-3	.	CAISEGQTSTDTQYF	TGTGCCATCAGTGAGGGACAGACGAGCACAGATACGCAGTATTTT
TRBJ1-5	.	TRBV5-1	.	CASSSDPSVPSQHF	TGCGCCAGCAGCTCCGACCCATCCGTCCCGTCCCAGCATTTT
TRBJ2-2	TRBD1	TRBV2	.	CASRQGADGELFF	TGTGCCAGCAGACAGGGGGCGGACGGGGAGCTGTTTTTT
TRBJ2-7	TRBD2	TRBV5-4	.	CASSLRSGTSGKEQYF	TGTGCCAGCAGCTTACGGTCCGGGACTAGCGGGAAGGAGCAGTACTTC
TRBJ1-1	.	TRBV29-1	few	CSVDPVNTEAFF	TGCAGCGTTGACCCAGTGAACACTGAAGCTTTCTTT
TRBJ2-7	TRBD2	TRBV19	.	CASSIAGGFYEQYF	TGTGCCAGTAGTATAGCGGGAGGCTTCTACGAGCAGTACTTC
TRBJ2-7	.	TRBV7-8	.	CASSPTTTVYEQYF	TGTGCCAGCAGCCCAACCACAACAGTATACGAGCAGTACTTC
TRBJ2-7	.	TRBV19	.	CASRAGTKDEQYF	TGTGCCAGTAGGGCCGGGACAAAGGACGAGCAGTACTTC
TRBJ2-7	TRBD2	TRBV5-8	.	CASSLRASGRIGEQYF	TGTGCCAGCAGCCTCCGGGCTAGCGGGAGGATAGGAGAGCAGTACTTC
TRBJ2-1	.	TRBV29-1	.	CSLRPSGQGGGSYNEQFF	TGCAGCCTTCGACCCTCCGGACAGGGAGGGGGCTCCTACAATGAGCAGTTCTTC
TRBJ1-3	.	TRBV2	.	CASRERTGNTIYF	TGTGCCAGCAGAGAGAGGACTGGAAACACCATATATTTT
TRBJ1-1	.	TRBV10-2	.	CASGELSEAFF	TGCGCCAGCGGGGAACTGTCTGAAGCTTTCTTT
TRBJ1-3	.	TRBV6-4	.	CASSDEMGAGNTIYF	TGTGCCAGCAGTGACGAGATGGGGGCTGGAAACACCATATATTTT
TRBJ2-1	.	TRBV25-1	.	CASSESGTPTYNEQFF	TGTGCCAGCAGTGAATCCGGGACTCCCACCTACAATGAGCAGTTCTTC
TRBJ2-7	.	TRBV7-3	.	CASSLTGTGSYEQYF	TGTGCCAGCAGCTTAACGGGTACAGGGTCCTACGAGCAGTACTTC
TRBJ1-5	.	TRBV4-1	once	CASSQDGRLQPQHF	TGCGCCAGCAGCCAAGATGGGAGGTTACAGCCCCAGCATTTT
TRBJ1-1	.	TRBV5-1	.	CASSLAGARGTEAFF	TGCGCCAGCAGCTTGGCGGGGGCTCGGGGCACTGAAGCTTTCTTT
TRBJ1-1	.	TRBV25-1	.	CASSESTTRTGTEAFF	TGTGCCAGCAGTGAATCCACGACACGAACAGGGACTGAAGCTTTCTTT
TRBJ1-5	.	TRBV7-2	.	CASSLVGWASQPQHF	TGTGCCAGCAGCTTAGTAGGTTGGGCGTCTCAGCCCCAGCATTTT
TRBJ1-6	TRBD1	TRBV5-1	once	CASSSTGYSNSPLHF	TGCGCCAGCAGCTCGACAGGGTATAGTAATTCACCCCTCCACTTT
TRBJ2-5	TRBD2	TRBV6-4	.	CASSRLAGGPWAKRAQYF	TGTGCCAGCAGTCGACTAGCGGGAGGCCCCTGGGCCAAGAGGGCCCAGTACTTC
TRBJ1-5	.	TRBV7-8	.	CASSLYGVGSNQPQHF	TGTGCCAGCAGCTTATATGGGGTTGGAAGCAATCAGCCCCAGCATTTT
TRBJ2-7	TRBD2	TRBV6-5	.	CASSYFGLAGVEQYF	TGTGCCAGCAGTTACTTTGGGCTAGCGGGAGTCGAGCAGTACTTC
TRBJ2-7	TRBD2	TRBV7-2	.	CASSYGGLAGPHSSYEQYF	TGTGCCAGCAGCTACGGGGGACTAGCGGGCCCTCACTCCTCCTACGAGCAGTACTTC
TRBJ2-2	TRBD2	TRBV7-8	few	CASSLVFSGGTYTGELFF	TGTGCCAGCAGCTTAGTTTTTTCGGGAGGAACCTACACCGGGGAGCTGTTTTTT
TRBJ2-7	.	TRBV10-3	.	CAISVRGSELGSYEQYF	TGTGCCATCAGTGTAAGGGGATCGGAGTTGGGCTCCTACGAGCAGTACTTC
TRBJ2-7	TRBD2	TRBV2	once	CASSGGVAGGRYEQYF	TGTGCCAGCAGTGGGGGAGTAGCGGGAGGAAGGTACGAGCAGTACTTC
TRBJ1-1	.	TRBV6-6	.	CASSYSSYLNTEAFF	TGTGCCAGCAGTTACTCCTCCTACCTGAACACTGAAGCTTTCTTT
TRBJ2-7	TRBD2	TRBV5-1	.	CASSLEAGGYEQYF	TGCGCCAGCAGCTTGGAGGCGGGAGGCTACGAGCAGTACTTC
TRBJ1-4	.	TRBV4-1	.	CASSQGALNEKLFF	TGCGCCAGCAGCCAAGGGGCCCTTAATGAAAAACTGTTTTTT
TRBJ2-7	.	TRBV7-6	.	CASSLEWGTGEQYF	TGTGCCAGCAGCTTAGAGTGGGGGACGGGAGAGCAGTACTTC
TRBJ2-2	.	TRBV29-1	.	CSVRAGSTGELFF	TGCAGCGTGCGAGCAGGGAGCACCGGGGAGCTGTTTTTT
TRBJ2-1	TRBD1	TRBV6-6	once	CASVRDRGLSEQFF	TGTGCCAGCGTCCGGGACAGGGGGCTAAGTGAGCAGTTCTTC
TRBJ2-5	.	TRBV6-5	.	CASSPVTKGETQYF	TGTGCCAGCAGCCCGGTTACCAAGGGCGAGACCCAGTACTTC
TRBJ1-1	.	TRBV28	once	CASSNRVMNTEAFF	TGTGCCAGCAGTAACAGGGTCATGAACACTGAAGCTTTCTTT
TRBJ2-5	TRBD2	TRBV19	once	CASSKRGEGRETQYF	TGTGCCAGTTCCAAGCGGGGAGAGGGGCGAGAGACCCAGTACTTC
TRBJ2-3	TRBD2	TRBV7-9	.	CASSWGTTGSWDTQYF	TGTGCCAGCAGCTGGGGGACTACCGGGAGTTGGGATACGCAGTATTTT
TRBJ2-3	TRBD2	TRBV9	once	CASSDPPGGRAGTDTQYF	TGTGCCAGCAGCGATCCCCCTGGCGGGAGGGCCGGGACAGATACGCAGTATTTT
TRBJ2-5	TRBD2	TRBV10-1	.	CASSLAGGIGETQYF	TGCGCCAGCAGCTTAGCGGGAGGGATCGGAGAGACCCAGTACTTC
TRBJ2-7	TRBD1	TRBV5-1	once	CASSKGTEWEYEQYF	TGCGCCAGCAGCAAAGGGACAGAATGGGAATACGAGCAGTACTTC
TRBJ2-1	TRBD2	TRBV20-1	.	CSAGEGSPQFF	TGCAGTGCTGGGGAGGGCAGTCCCCAGTTCTTC
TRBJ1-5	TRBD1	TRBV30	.	CAWQRQGARSNQPQHF	TGTGCCTGGCAGAGACAGGGGGCGAGGAGCAATCAGCCCCAGCATTTT
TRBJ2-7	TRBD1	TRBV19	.	CASRKGQGAAYEQYF	TGTGCCAGTAGGAAAGGACAGGGGGCAGCCTACGAGCAGTACTTC
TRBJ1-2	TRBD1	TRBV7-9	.	CASRALGTATTFSYGYTF	TGTGCCAGCAGGGCCTTGGGGACAGCCACCACATTTTCCTATGGCTACACCTTC
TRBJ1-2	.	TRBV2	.	CASSEVQQGGYGYTF	TGTGCCAGCAGTGAAGTTCAACAGGGCGGCTATGGCTACACCTTC
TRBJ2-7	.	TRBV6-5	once	CASRETVLRNEQYF	TGTGCCAGCAGGGAGACGGTACTACGGAACGAGCAGTACTTC
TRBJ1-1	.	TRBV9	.	CASSVTGFNTEAFF	TGTGCCAGCAGCGTTACAGGGTTTAACACTGAAGCTTTCTTT
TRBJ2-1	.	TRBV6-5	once	CASKGTAHEQFF	TGTGCCAGCAAAGGCACGGCCCATGAGCAGTTCTTC
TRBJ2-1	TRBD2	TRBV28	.	CASSLRTSGGGEQFF	TGTGCCAGCAGCCTGCGGACTAGCGGGGGGGGTGAGCAGTTCTTC
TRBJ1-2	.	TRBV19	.	CASSWQGYYGYTF	TGTGCCAGTTCCTGGCAGGGATACTATGGCTACACCTTC
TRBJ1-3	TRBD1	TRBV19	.	CASSRTGEGNTIYF	TGTGCCAGTAGTCGGACAGGGGAAGGAAACACCATATATTTT